The 5 T cell receptor beta chains given below trace back to one sample, sequenced in a study of T-cell reconstitution after alpha-beta-depleted transplantation in children. The TCRbeta library was prepared with unique molecular identifiers. TCRdb redid the calling of the PCR reads with MiXCR, one entry per CDR3 protein. The sample holds roughly 400,000 distinct CDR3 sequences, around two fifths seen once. The source was PBMCs, collected before TCRalphabeta/CD19-depleted stem cell transplant. The receptors come from a girl aged 2 to 10 with aplastic anemia, due to receive a stem cell transplant.

There are many counts of this clonotype. V and J are TRBV5-1 and TRBJ2-7, with D hard to call. This CDR3 region has 14 residues. Germline V lookup: CDR1 SGHRS, CDR2 YFSETQ. The ends were cut back, 1 base at V and 4 bases at J, with 12 bases in the middle. The CDR3 coding sequence is TGCGCCAGCAGCTTGAATATCGGGCAGTACGAGCAGTACTTC. It specifies CASSLNIGQYEQYF.

This clonotype was found a few times. The J gene is TRBJ1-1, the V gene TRBV7-2, with unresolved D. Trimming shortened V by 0 bases and J by 0 bases, and 5 bases separated the two germline ends. Germline assignment: CDR1 SGHTA and CDR2 FQGNSA. The CDR3 is 14 residues long. The CDR3 reads CASSLAPMNTEAFF. CDR3 in DNA: TGTGCCAGCAGCTTAGCGCCTATGAACACTGAAGCTTTCTTT.

The chain uses TRBV27 and TRBJ2-3; D may be TRBD1 or TRBD2 (5 bases each). V shed 4 bases and J shed 5 bases, with 22 bases lying between them. Germline assignment: CDR1 MNHEY and CDR2 SMNVEV (reference sequence). This CDR3 contains 17 residues. CDR3 in DNA: TGTGCCAGCAGTTCGTGGGGGTTTCGAGATCGTGGAGATACGCAGTATTTT. Translating gives CASSSWGFRDRGDTQYF.

This clonotype came up a few times. V and J are TRBV5-1 and TRBJ2-7, with D uncertain. The CDR3 spans 14 residues. Germline lookup yields CDR1 SGHRS and CDR2 YFSETQ. V lost 4 bases, J lost 5 bases, and 16 bases lay in between. CDR3 coding DNA: TGCGCCAGCAGCCCCCTACAATCGAGCGACGAGCAGTACTTC. This sequence encodes CASSPLQSSDEQYF.

The V call is TRBV20-1, the J call TRBJ1-5, with 7 bases aligning to TRBD1. The V gene's germline CDR1 is DFQATT and CDR2 SNEGSKA (reference sequence). The CDR3 has 13 amino acids. Trimming cost V 5 bases and J 5 bases; bases outside gene matches: 6. The CDR3 spells CSAGRTGDQPQHF. CDR3 nucleotide sequence: TGCAGTGCTGGACGGACAGGCGATCAGCCCCAGCATTTT.